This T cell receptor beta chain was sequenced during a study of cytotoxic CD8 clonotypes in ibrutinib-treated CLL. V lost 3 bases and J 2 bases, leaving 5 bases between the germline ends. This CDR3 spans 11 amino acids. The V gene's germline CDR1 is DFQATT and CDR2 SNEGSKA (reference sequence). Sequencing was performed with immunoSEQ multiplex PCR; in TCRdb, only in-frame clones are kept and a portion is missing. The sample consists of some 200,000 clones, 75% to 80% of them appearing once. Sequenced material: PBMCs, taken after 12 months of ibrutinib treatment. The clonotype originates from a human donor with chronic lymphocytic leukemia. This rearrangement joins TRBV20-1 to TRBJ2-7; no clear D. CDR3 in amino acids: CSARVTYEQYF. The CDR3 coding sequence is TGCAGTGCTAGGGTAACCTACGAGCAGTACTTC.